This T cell receptor (beta chain) was documented in a study of Graves' ophthalmopathy and Graves' hyperthyroidism. The study's findings and limits: A roughly 81% specificity and around 88% sensitivity were achieved by a 13-signature model that separated ophthalmopathy from stable hyperthyroidism. Prediction of ophthalmopathy progression reached about 71% sensitivity and around 75% specificity. Clonotypes were expanded in thyroid at above 0.001 frequency, and most also appeared in blood.

This clonotype was recorded at least ten times. The antigen is unknown. PBMCs were isolated by Ficoll-Paque density gradient centrifugation, using approximately 10 ml of fresh peripheral blood as the starting material. RNA transcripts provided the template for amplifying TCR beta CDR3 regions. RT-PCR with HTBI primers came first, then second-round multiplex PCR. TCRdb processed the multiplex PCR reads anew with MiXCR; each CDR3 protein has one entry. The profile covers about 400,000 distinct CDR3 sequences, with approximately 20% appearing a single time and 1.5% to 2% taken by the ten largest. The CDR3 runs to 17 residues. V lost 1 base to trimming and J lost 2 bases, with 14 bases between them. CDR1 and CDR2 (germline): LNHDA, SQIVND (reference sequence).

Sequenced input: peripheral blood. The chain combines TRBV19 with TRBJ2-2; no clear D. This clonotype was obtained from a woman aged 18-30 years with Graves' ophthalmopathy. The CDR3 DNA reads as TGTGCCAGTAGTATAGGGGGTTGGGCGGACAACACCGGGGAGCTGTTTTTT. Protein sequence: CASSIGGWADNTGELFF.